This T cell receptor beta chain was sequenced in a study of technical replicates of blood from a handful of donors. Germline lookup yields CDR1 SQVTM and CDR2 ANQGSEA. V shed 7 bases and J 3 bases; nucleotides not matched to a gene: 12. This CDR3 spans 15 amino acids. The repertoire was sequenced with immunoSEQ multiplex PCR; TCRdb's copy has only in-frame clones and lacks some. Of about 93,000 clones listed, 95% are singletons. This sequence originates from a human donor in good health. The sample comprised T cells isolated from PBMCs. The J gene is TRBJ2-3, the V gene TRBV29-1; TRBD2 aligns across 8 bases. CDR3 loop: CSALTGSGGTDTQYF. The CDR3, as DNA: TGCAGCGCCCTCACGGGGAGCGGGGGAACAGATACGCAGTATTTT.